A single sample gave rise to the 15 T cell receptor beta chains below, sequenced in a study of shared clonotypes between healthy human individuals. The data were produced by immunoSEQ multiplex PCR, yet TCRdb's version contains in-frame clones alone and is incomplete. The sample has about 2.3 million clones, around 93% seen once. Sequenced input: naive CD4+ T cells from PBMCs. Subset in this sample: CD45RA+ positively selected. Every receptor here comes from a man younger than 30 in good health. Some clones in this sample may be carry-over from other donors' samples.

The chain couples TRBV19 to TRBJ2-1; weak D call: TRBD2 (6 bases). Germline values: CDR1 LNHDA, CDR2 SQIVND (reference sequence). The CDR3 runs to 16 residues. With 5 bases removed from V and 6 bases from J, the gap between germline ends came to 20 bases. CDR3 sequence reads: CASSLLTSQSLNEQFF. In DNA, the CDR3 is TGTGCCAGTAGTCTCCTGACTAGTCAAAGCCTCAATGAGCAGTTCTTC.

The rearrangement joins TRBV7-2 to TRBJ1-3; TRBD1 might be the D (6 bases). This CDR3 has 15 residues. Deletions cut 3 bases from V and 0 bases from J, with 9 bases between. Germline lookup yields CDR1 SGHTA and CDR2 FQGNSA. CDR3 sequence reads: CASSFSGVSGNTIYF. The CDR3 DNA is TGTGCCAGCAGCTTTTCAGGGGTCTCTGGAAACACCATATATTTT.

The J gene is TRBJ1-1, the V gene TRBV18; D call uncertain. The CDR3 runs to 13 residues. Germline V gene lookup returns CDR1 KGHSH and CDR2 LQKENI. V was cut by 0 bases and J by 8 bases, with 10 bases left in between. DNA of the CDR3: TGTGCCAGCTCACCACCGAGCGGGGAAGAAGCTTTCTTT. Its protein is CASSPPSGEEAFF. Filled out from reference TRBV18 and TRBJ1-1, the complete variable domain reads NAGVMQNPRHLVRRRGQEARLRCSPMKGHSHVYWYRQLPEEGLKFMVYLQKENIIDESGMPKERFSAEFPKEGPSILRIQQVVRGDSAAYFCASSPPSGEEAFFGQGTRLTVV.

This chain links TRBV19 with TRBJ2-2; 12 bases fit TRBD1. There are 14 residues in the CDR3. Germline-derived CDR1 and CDR2 are LNHDA and SQIVND (reference sequence). Trimming cost V 7 bases and J 5 bases; bases outside gene matches: 2. Written as DNA, the CDR3 is TGTGCCAGTACGGGACAGGGGGCAACCGGGGAGCTGTTTTTT. Amino acids: CASTGQGATGELFF.

The V and J genes are TRBV5-4 and TRBJ2-2; D ambiguous. Deletions cut 0 bases from V and 5 bases from J, with 8 bases between. Germline CDR1 and CDR2: SGHNT and YYREEE (reference sequence). CDR3 length: 14 amino acids. The CDR3 sequence is CASSLAGLTGELFF. The DNA for the CDR3 is TGTGCCAGCAGCTTGGCGGGCCTGACCGGGGAGCTGTTTTTT.

J is TRBJ1-3 and V is TRBV18, with D possibly being TRBD1 (6 bases). The germline V gene encodes CDR1 KGHSH and CDR2 LQKENI. The CDR3 extends over 16 amino acids. V was cut by 6 bases and J by 0 bases, with 15 bases left in between. DNA of the CDR3: TGTGCCAGCTCTAGCGCACCGGGGGCCTCTGGAAACACCATATATTTT. This encodes CASSSAPGASGNTIYF.

This rearrangement joins TRBV7-3 to TRBJ1-3, with D maybe TRBD1 (5 bases). The CDR3 extends over 15 amino acids. Per the germline V gene, CDR1 is SGHTA and CDR2 is FQGTGA. V was shortened by 5 bases and J by 2 bases, with 13 bases between the two germline ends. The CDR3, as DNA: TGTGCCAGCAGCCCCCGGGGGGGGGCTGGAAACACCATATATTTT. Encoded protein: CASSPRGGAGNTIYF.

Only one count was recorded for this clone. The J gene is TRBJ1-1, the V gene TRBV5-4, with D uncertain. The CDR3 extends over 15 amino acids. CDR1 and CDR2 (germline): SGHNT, YYREEE (reference sequence). V gave up 3 bases and J gave up 1 base, with 13 bases separating them. The CDR3 here is CASSSQLVRNTEAFF. Written as DNA, the CDR3 is TGTGCCAGCAGCTCCCAACTGGTTCGGAACACTGAAGCTTTCTTT. Together with reference TRBV5-4 and TRBJ1-1, the CDR3 gives the full variable domain: ETGVTQSPTHLIKTRGQQVTLRCSSQSGHNTVSWYQQALGQGPQFIFQYYREEENGRGNFPPRFSGLQFPNYSSELNVNALELDDSALYLCASSSQLVRNTEAFFGQGTRLTVV.

The rearrangement joins TRBV27 to TRBJ2-7; the D is unclear. Between the trimmed V and J ends, which lost 6 bases and 0 bases, there was a span of 3 bases. The germline V gene has CDR1 MNHEY and CDR2 SMNVEV (reference sequence). This CDR3 contains 11 residues. The CDR3 coding sequence is TGTGCCAGCAGGGGCTCCTACGAGCAGTACTTC. Translating gives CASRGSYEQYF.

The chain has TRBV27 and TRBJ1-2; 7 nucleotides agree with TRBD1. The V gene end was trimmed by 6 bases and the J gene end by 7 bases; junction bases not matched to a gene: 8. Germline values: CDR1 MNHEY, CDR2 SMNVEV (reference sequence). There are 13 residues in the CDR3. DNA of the CDR3: TGTGCCAGCAGACTCTACAGGGGTGGTGGCTACACCTTC. It is translated as CASRLYRGGGYTF.

The rearrangement uses TRBV5-4 and TRBJ2-2; 10 nucleotides agree with TRBD2. Trimming at V came to 5 bases and at J to 3 bases, leaving 7 bases not matched to a gene. This CDR3 region has 16 residues. Looked up from germline, CDR1 is SGHNT and CDR2 is YYREEE (reference sequence). CDR3 in DNA: TGTGCCAGCAGTCTAGCGGGAGATGGGTACACCGGGGAGCTGTTTTTT. Protein product: CASSLAGDGYTGELFF.

The genes are TRBV28 and TRBJ2-2, with unresolved D. Germline loops: CDR1 MDHEN, CDR2 SYDVKM. This CDR3 comprises 12 residues. V was clipped by 7 bases and J by 4 bases, with 7 bases between them. Written as DNA, the CDR3 is TGTGCCAGCAATTACGTCACCGGGGAGCTGTTTTTT. Translating it yields CASNYVTGELFF.

The chain is built from TRBV19 and TRBJ2-3; maybe TRBD1 (5 bases). This CDR3 region has 13 residues. Trimming stripped 7 bases from V and 1 base from J, with 9 bases between. The germline CDR1 and CDR2 sequences are LNHDA and SQIVND (reference sequence). The CDR3 coding sequence is TGTGCCAGTAAGGGGCAGGGCACAGATACGCAGTATTTT. Translated, it gives CASKGQGTDTQYF.

In DNA, the CDR3 is TGCGCCAGCAGCTTGGAGGGGACCGAGTTTGGTCAGTACTTC. This sequence encodes CASSLEGTEFGQYF. The V gene is TRBV5-1, the J gene TRBJ2-7; either TRBD1 or TRBD2 may supply D (5 bases each). V lost 0 bases and J lost 10, with 17 bases in between. Germline V lookup: CDR1 SGHRS, CDR2 YFSETQ. The CDR3 is 14 residues long.

V gene TRBV9 combines with J gene TRBJ2-5; D unresolved. V was shortened by 0 bases and J by 5 bases, with 11 bases between the two germline ends. Germline CDR1 is SGDLS and CDR2 is YYNGEE. This CDR3 has 14 amino acids. The CDR3 sequence is CASSVDQGRETQYF. The CDR3 coding sequence is TGTGCCAGCAGCGTAGATCAAGGGCGGGAGACCCAGTACTTC.